These T cell receptor beta chains were read from a single sample in a study of human T cells and chemical hapten exposure. TCRdb fed the reads into MiXCR, producing one record per CDR3 protein. Of 120,000 or so distinct CDR3 sequences in the sample, 8.5% were seen once. Material for sequencing was whole blood. These receptors were taken from a human donor in good health. Some clones in this sample may be carry-over from other donors' samples. Both conserved end residues are part of each CDR3. D genes are given only for firm matches. Clone size, where shown, is once, few, many, or a class for clones that have expanded.

V,J,size,D,CDR3,DNA
TRBV29-1,TRBJ2-7,many,NA,CSVAQGFSYEQYF,TGCAGCGTTGCACAGGGCTTCTCCTACGAGCAGTACTTC
TRBV2,TRBJ2-1,NA,TRBD2,CASSEGGKRGSDNEQFF,TGTGCCAGCAGTGAAGGGGGGAAGCGGGGATCGGACAATGAGCAGTTCTTC
TRBV7-9,TRBJ1-1,few,NA,CASSPPRNTEAFF,TGTGCCAGCAGCCCACCGAGGAACACTGAAGCTTTCTTT
TRBV20-1,TRBJ2-1,many,TRBD2,CSARDGGRGFYNEQFF,TGCAGTGCTAGAGATGGGGGGAGGGGCTTCTACAATGAGCAGTTCTTC
TRBV14,TRBJ2-3,few,NA,CASSLTLGDTQYF,TGTGCCAGCAGTCTTACGTTGGGAGATACGCAGTATTTT
TRBV10-3,TRBJ2-5,few,NA,CAISDPEDPFQETQYF,TGTGCCATCAGTGACCCCGAAGACCCCTTCCAAGAGACCCAGTACTTC
TRBV10-2,TRBJ2-2,NA,TRBD2,CASSSLGLAGITGELFF,TGCGCCAGCTCCTCCTTGGGGCTAGCGGGAATCACCGGGGAGCTGTTTTTT
TRBV6-2/TRBV6-3,TRBJ1-1,many,TRBD1,CASREDRGLAEAFF,TGTGCCAGCAGGGAGGACAGGGGGCTTGCTGAAGCTTTCTTT
TRBV20-1,TRBJ2-1,many,NA,CSARDSRSSYNEQFF,TGCAGTGCTAGAGATAGTAGAAGCTCCTACAATGAGCAGTTCTTC
TRBV7-6,TRBJ1-2,few,NA,CASSPTYRDGYTF,TGTGCCAGCAGCCCAACCTACAGGGATGGCTACACCTTC
TRBV6-5,TRBJ2-3,NA,NA,CAGRARRGGEDTQYF,TGTGCCGGCAGAGCAAGACGAGGTGGGGAGGATACGCAGTATTTT
TRBV2,TRBJ1-5,many,NA,CASVEGGQNQPQHF,TGTGCCTCAGTGGAAGGGGGGCAAAATCAGCCCCAGCATTTT
TRBV19,TRBJ2-1,many,NA,CASSIDRGEQFF,TGTGCCAGTAGTATAGACAGGGGGGAACAGTTCTTC
TRBV20-1,TRBJ2-7,many,TRBD2,CSARGTSGASSYEQYF,TGCAGTGCTAGGGGGACTAGCGGGGCCAGCTCCTACGAGCAGTACTTC
TRBV25-1,TRBJ2-7,NA,TRBD2,CASRDGTSGSYEQYF,TGTGCCAGCAGGGACGGGACTAGCGGGAGCTACGAGCAGTACTTC
TRBV14,TRBJ1-1,NA,NA,CASSLGQWDTEAFF,TGTGCCAGCAGCCTGGGACAATGGGACACTGAAGCTTTCTTT
TRBV27,TRBJ2-7,few,NA,CASSLFWTSTYEQYF,TGTGCCAGCAGTTTATTCTGGACATCCACCTACGAGCAGTACTTC
TRBV7-2,TRBJ2-2,many,NA,CASSLDLTNTGELFF,TGTGCCAGCAGCTTGGACCTTACCAACACCGGGGAGCTGTTTTTT
TRBV2,TRBJ1-3,few,NA,CASSEATGNTIYF,TGTGCCAGCAGTGAAGCGACCGGAAACACCATATATTTT
TRBV7-9,TRBJ1-4,NA,TRBD1,CASSGDRGREKLFF,TGTGCCAGCAGCGGGGACAGGGGGCGCGAAAAACTGTTTTTT
TRBV29-1,TRBJ2-1,NA,NA,CSVALAGWGHNEQFF,TGCAGCGTTGCCCTAGCAGGATGGGGTCACAATGAGCAGTTCTTC
TRBV7-9,TRBJ1-2,NA,NA,CASSLGRADYGYTF,TGTGCCAGCAGCTTAGGCAGGGCGGACTATGGCTACACCTTC
TRBV18,TRBJ1-4,few,TRBD1,CASSPLGQGLTNEKLFF,TGTGCCAGCTCACCACTGGGACAGGGGCTAACTAATGAAAAACTGTTTTTT
TRBV25-1,TRBJ2-6,many,NA,CASSEQSSSSGANVLTF,TGTGCCAGCAGTGAACAATCCAGCAGCTCTGGGGCCAACGTCCTGACTTTC
TRBV28,TRBJ1-2,NA,NA,CASSWRGLAAVYDGYTF,TGTGCCAGCAGTTGGAGGGGTCTTGCTGCGGTCTATGATGGCTACACCTTC
TRBV5-5,TRBJ1-6,many,NA,CASSYGQYNSPLHF,TGTGCCAGCAGCTACGGACAGTATAATTCACCCCTCCACTTT
TRBV28,TRBJ2-2,NA,TRBD2,CASTEAGVTIGELFF,TGTGCCAGTACCGAGGCGGGGGTAACGATCGGGGAGCTGTTTTTT
TRBV7-9,TRBJ2-3,NA,TRBD2,CASNPGTSVADTQYF,TGTGCCAGCAACCCAGGGACTAGCGTGGCAGATACGCAGTATTTT
TRBV29-1,TRBJ2-1,NA,NA,CSVPWGRRHEQFF,TGCAGCGTACCTTGGGGACGTAGGCATGAGCAGTTCTTC